This T cell receptor beta chain was sequenced in a study of OX40 agonist ivuxolimab in advanced cancers. Study observations and caveats: Antigen specificity of clonally expanded peripheral T cells was not established.

The CDR3 covers 14 residues. Method: immunoSEQ multiplex PCR; TCRdb's copy keeps in-frame clones and lacks some. The profile shows some 69,000 clones, 90% of them singletons. With respect to this clone: Its antigen is unknown.

This TCR was sampled from an adult with an advanced solid tumor such as melanoma, head and neck, liver or kidney cancer. This specimen consisted of CD4+ or CD8+ T cells sorted from blood, obtained in a trial of the OX40 agonist ivuxolimab. The V call is TRBV21-1, the J call TRBJ2-7; the D segment call TRBD1 is taken from the table without a DNA check. TRBV21-1 is a documented pseudogene. The CDR3, as DNA: TGTGCCAGCAGCAAAGCCCAGTACCTTCACGAGCAGTACTTC. This sequence encodes CASSKAQYLHEQYF.